This TCR beta chain was sequenced for a study of T cells in women clearing cervical HPV infection (dated by TCRdb to 2016 to 2018). Background for the entire study: The cases were 20 to 25 women with histologically confirmed HPV16-related CIN3 or worse, and 2 of those women had invasive cancers. Cases were matched to controls by age within five years and by the year the sample was collected. Blood from cases was drawn at the visit where the lesion was first identified, while blood from controls was drawn once the infection was no longer detected. Because only a few women had HLA typing data, the possibility that HLA type acted as a confounder could not be ruled out. Quality controls consisted of five blinded duplicates per group, for a total of 60 or so samples made up of approximately 50 participants and approximately 10 replicates. In the parent cohort, some 10,000 women aged 18 or older were enrolled in Guanacaste, Costa Rica, during about 1992 to 1994 and then followed for under 8 years. An exploratory proof-of-principle case-control study, nested within the Guanacaste HPV Natural History Study in Costa Rica, was conducted to compare TCR repertoires across cervical HPV16 outcomes. For cases, the median interval between lesion detection and blood sampling was over 130 days, with an interquartile range of roughly 80 to 230 days. The 20 to 25 controls were women who cleared a single incident HPV16 infection within 12 months without developing precancer or cancer. Cases had a median age of almost 35 years compared with 38 to 40 for controls, and baseline characteristics showed no significant differences between the groups. What the research found in general, with its limitations: Because the number of T cells in each sample was unknown, differences in richness could reflect differing T-cell content rather than repertoire biology. The cross-sectional design could not show whether associations preceded infection or resulted from it; effector/memory subsets and HPV-specific T cells were not isolated. Random forest classifiers that combined richness and V gene abundances separated cases from controls with an estimated AUC of roughly 0.83. Cases had lower TRBV6-7 relative abundance than controls (0.11% versus 0.16%; Bonferroni P = 0.0008). Significantly higher TCR repertoire richness was observed in CIN3+ cases than in controls across sequencing depths, whereas no difference in evenness was found.

The immunoSEQ assay used multiplex PCR to amplify TCR beta CDR3 regions from an average of roughly 1,200 ng of genomic DNA per sample. To correct primer bias, the assay used a complete synthetic TCR repertoire to set an amplification baseline. Amplicons were sequenced on the Illumina platform. The original pipeline was this. Sequences were error-corrected by clustering with frequency ratios and a modified nearest-neighbor algorithm, then analyzed in the immunoSEQ Analyzer with IMGT gene definitions. At each rarefaction depth, TCR richness and evenness were averaged across 20 rarefaction repeats, and samples with fewer sequences than that depth were excluded. Wilcoxon rank sum tests with FDR correction were used to compare relative abundances of V, D and J genes between the groups. Blinded duplicates gave an intraclass correlation of roughly 95% for TCR richness and an average of around 83% across over 55 gene segments. Sourced from immuneACCESS, this table was stored by TCRdb with only in-frame sequences that have V and J called. A share of the clones is absent; for the studies checked, an unresolved V gene accounts for under half, and the remainder has no known explanation. V and J calls and clone size are as listed in that table; D and trimming were resolved from the DNA. This sample's records show around 39,000 clones. Clones ranked in the top ten supply under 7% of the sample.

Of note for this clone: Which antigen it targets is not known. From the germline J gene comes the end of the CDR3, since the read stops 3 residues before it.

V and J lose 5 bases and 2 bases, and a span of 21 bases separates them. Measured from the cysteine to the phenylalanine, the CDR3 is 16 residues long. Only the CDR3 bases that were read are kept: 39 of them, in frame from base 1. CDR1 DFQATT and CDR2 SNEGSKA were looked up in the germline V gene (reference sequence). Every participant had a single incident cervical HPV16 infection, and prevalent HPV16 infections were excluded. Cervical HPV DNA was detected by MY09/MY11 PCR, and genotyping was performed by dot-blot hybridization. Roughly 16 mL of heparinized blood were centrifuged, and the buffy coat was split into aliquots, frozen at -30 degrees C, and then kept at -80 degrees C. QIAGEN kits were used to extract genomic DNA from buffy coat specimens.

This receptor was identified in a woman aged 18-70 years with a cervical HPV16 infection that either progressed to CIN3+ or cleared (not recorded which). This chain is built from TRBV20-1 and TRBJ2-5, with TRBD2 as a weak D call on 6 bases. Source material: blood buffy coat. Partial CDR3 DNA: TGCAGTGCTGCACAAACTGAGCTAGCGTTACAAGAGACC. Its translation is CSAAQTELALQET. The CDR3 as a whole reads CSAAQTELALQETQYF.